A single sample gave rise to the 7 T cell receptor beta chains below, sequenced in a study of spatial heterogeneity in lung cancer. MiXCR was run by TCRdb on the 5' RACE reads, yielding one entry per CDR3 protein. Of about 17,000 distinct CDR3 sequences listed, 19% are singletons. Stated time point: blood at routine non-recurrence follow-up after resection. This sample comprised PBMCs, obtained at follow-up. The receptors derive from a male donor with early-stage non-small cell lung cancer.

The chain couples TRBV4-2 to TRBJ2-5, with TRBD2 matching over 13 bases. Germline trimming cut 0 bases from V and 5 bases from J; bases unmatched to any gene: 15. Germline-derived CDR1 and CDR2 are LGHNA and YNFKEQ. This CDR3 is 20 amino acids long. DNA of the CDR3: TGTGCCAGCAGCCAAGATTGGGGACTAGCGGGGTATACGACTCGGGAGACCCAGTACTTC. Its protein product is CASSQDWGLAGYTTRETQYF.

This clonotype was counted between two and nine times. This chain joins TRBV11-2 and TRBJ2-1; tentative D call: TRBD2 (6 bases). V shed 5 bases and J shed 3 bases, with 17 bases lying between them. The CDR3 contains 16 residues. From germline, CDR1 is SGHAT and CDR2 FQNNGV. CDR3: CASSTRAGTDYNEQFF. The CDR3 nucleotides read TGTGCCAGCAGCACTCGCGCCGGGACTGACTACAATGAGCAGTTCTTC. The full variable domain, rest sourced from reference TRBV11-2 and TRBJ2-1, is EAGVAQSPRYKIIEKRQSVAFWCNPISGHATLYWYQQILGQGPKLLIQFQNNGVVDDSQLPKDRFSAERLKGVDSTLKIQPAKLEDSAVYLCASSTRAGTDYNEQFFGPGTRLTVL.

Sample share makes this clonotype medium-sized. The chain employs TRBV2 and TRBJ1-5; a weak D match, TRBD1 (6 bases). From germline, CDR1 is SNHLY and CDR2 FYNNEI. The CDR3 is 15 amino acids. Trimming pared 2 bases from V and 6 bases from J, leaving 14 bases between. In DNA form, the CDR3 reads TGTGCCAGCAGTGAAACAGGGATGACGGGTCAGCCCCAGCATTTT. This encodes CASSETGMTGQPQHF. Supplemented by reference TRBV2 and TRBJ1-5, the full variable domain reads EPEVTQTPSHQVTQMGQEVILRCVPISNHLYFYWYRQILGQKVEFLVSFYNNEISEKSEIFDDQFSVERPDGSNFTLKIRSTKLEDSAMYFCASSETGMTGQPQHFGDGTRLSIL.

The V and J genes are TRBV7-3 and TRBJ2-2; D gene ambiguous. The germline V gene encodes CDR1 SGHTA and CDR2 FQGTGA. The CDR3 has 13 amino acids. Trimming cost V 1 base and J 6 bases, with 6 bases left between them. CDR3 bases: TGTGCCAGCAGCTTAAACGAGGCCGGGGAGCTGTTTTTT. Translation gives CASSLNEAGELFF.

The V and J genes are TRBV7-2 and TRBJ1-2; 9 bases map to TRBD1. This CDR3 is 13 amino acids long. V lost 5 bases and J lost 8; bases outside the gene matches: 6. Germline V gives CDR1 SGHTA, CDR2 FQGNSA. The CDR3, as DNA: TGTGCCAGCAGCCTAGGGACAGGGACCGGCTACACCTTC. It specifies CASSLGTGTGYTF.

Ten or more counts support this clonotype. The genes are TRBV19 and TRBJ1-5; unclear D gene. The CDR3 is 14 amino acids. With 3 bases removed from V and 2 bases from J, the gap between germline ends came to 8 bases. From germline, CDR1 is LNHDA and CDR2 SQIVND (reference sequence). The CDR3 loop reads CASSIPPGNQPQHF. The CDR3 nucleotides are TGTGCCAGTAGTATCCCCCCTGGCAATCAGCCCCAGCATTTT.

This clonotype rates as medium-sized. V gene TRBV6-2 or TRBV6-3 combines with J gene TRBJ2-2; D may be TRBD2 (5 bases). Looked up from germline, CDR1 is MNHEY and CDR2 is SVGEGT. The CDR3 totals 10 residues. CDR3 bases: TGTGCGACGGGGTCCGGGGAGCTGTTTTTT. This codes for CATGSGELFF.